The source of this T cell receptor (beta chain) is a study of cytomegalovirus exposure and HLA in healthy donors (dated by TCRdb to the late 2010s). At the level of the whole study: An earlier analysis of some 600 of the donors reported around 280 Gb of sequence data and 90 million to 120 million unique TCR beta sequences obtained from roughly 170 million T cells. Approximately 310 gigabases of sequencing data and approximately 84 million unique TCR sequences were included in an early release covering about 620 HLA-typed donors. Of the 350 to 450 genotyped donors, roughly 85% fell in the genetic ancestry cluster associated with self-reported Caucasian donors. The aim of the study was to test whether cataloging public T cell receptors could identify signatures of past pathogen exposure. Using immunosequencing, the study profiled T cell repertoires from 640 or so subjects and related those repertoires to cytomegalovirus serostatus. Along with the approximately 650-subject first cohort, a separate validation cohort of over 90 different subjects was used. To predict cytomegalovirus infection status, the study combined high-throughput TCR immunosequencing, statistical association of individual TCRs with disease status, and machine learning. To study patterns of TCR occurrence, a later analysis re-analyzed previously published TCR beta repertoires from 700 or so donors and added high-resolution HLA genotyping. In the later analysis, no new phenotypic data were used to find candidate immune exposures; instead, reliance was placed on TCR beta sequences and their occurrence across donors. To decide whether each TCR beta V gene segment behaved as functional or pseudogenic, an earlier analysis of some 570 of the donors relied on high-throughput TCR beta sequencing. Alongside the repertoire data, information on donor age, sex, ethnicity and CMV serostatus was compiled. In a later genetic analysis, genome-wide SNP genotypes for 398 of the 666 donors were used, and that subset was treated as a discovery cohort. All discovery cohort repertoires had been generated using a single sequencing platform. HLA typing included class I and class II loci at four-digit resolution. Typing coverage varied by locus: about 629-630 donors for A, B, C, DRB1 and DQB1; approximately 500 for DQA1; around 610 for DPA1; more than 450 for DPB1. Four or five DR-DQ haplotypes were treated as single units for association and clustering because of strong linkage in the cohort. Across approximately 400 genotyped donors of the cohort, an average of roughly 250,000 unique TCR beta nucleotide sequences per donor were sequenced, and roughly 20% of those sequences were non-productive. What the work shows at the level of the full study, not this receptor alone: In a later analysis, several top co-occurrence clusters were reported to appear linked to parvovirus B19, influenza, CMV and Epstein-Barr virus. Cytomegalovirus status was reported to be diagnosed by the classifier with high specificity and sensitivity in both the original and validation cohorts. According to the authors, the approach could potentially be generalized to other disease states and immunological phenotypes. When HLA alleles, especially DR and DQ, strongly co-occurred, attributing TCR associations to individual alleles was difficult. Sequencing depth was assumed to be roughly uniform across donors in the presence/absence analyses, though that assumption may not hold. Correlated functional status among segregating V segments might reflect linkage disequilibrium, but an unknown experimental factor could not be ruled out. A group of highly shared sequence variants was considered likely to be a technical artifact of the sequencing pipeline. According to a later analysis, most CMV-associated TCR beta chains appeared to be HLA-restricted, and the HLA associations seemed to be driven largely by CMV exposure. A total of 150 or so TCR beta chains were listed by the study as associated with cytomegalovirus. At a false discovery rate of 0.05, a later analysis linked around 17,000 TCR beta sequences to specific HLA alleles. Compared with the 666-donor mean, donors in an Asian-associated ancestry cluster had fewer N-insertions in productive TCRs, according to a later genetic analysis. Most TCR sequences were observed very rarely across donors, whereas some public TCRs were present in many individuals. Broadly in line with IMGT annotations, most TCR beta V segments showed up in productive rearrangements about 90% or about 30% of the time in an earlier analysis of about 500 of the donors. In a later analysis, HLA-associated TCR beta chains were found to be more clonally expanded and to have lower generation probabilities than equally common non-associated chains. Because counts were too low, approximately 15 rarely observed V segments, including chromosome 9 orphons, were excluded from the earlier analysis of 587 of the donors. For the cohort, immune exposure information was limited to CMV serostatus. Because some donors lacked HLA typing at each locus, the association tests relied only on the typed subset. In vitro tests confirmed that a few of the cytomegalovirus-associated TCR beta chains recognize cytomegalovirus antigens. A further reported finding was that TCR beta sequences accurately predicted the HLA-A and HLA-B alleles for most subjects in the first cohort. The cohort was sequenced for TCR beta chains only, and without alpha or paired-chain data the features that could be detected were limited. According to a later analysis, TCR association rates differed among HLA loci, with DRB1 alleles showing the most associated TCRs and HLA-C alleles showing the fewest. In a later genetic analysis, a missense DCLRE1C variant was associated with V-gene and J-gene trimming of TCR beta chains, and the association was replicated in an independent cohort. Because the 87-base-pair reads could not distinguish some IMGT-functional V segments, including TRBV6-2 and TRBV6-3, those segments were excluded.

Libraries were prepared through the immunoSEQ multiplex PCR assay. A mixture of 60 forward primers for TCR Vbeta segments and 13 reverse primers for TCR Jbeta segments was used in the multiplex PCR. Amplification of the CDR3 region of rearranged TCR beta genes was performed with a multiplex PCR assay on genomic DNA. On the Illumina HiSeq System, the amplified TCR beta libraries were sequenced as 87-base-pair reads. Per the original workflow: Across the 600 to 700 repertoires, a later analysis counted 80 million or so unique TCR beta chains, roughly 11 million of which were shared by at least two donors. To remove PCR and sequencing errors, raw reads were error-corrected and collapsed into unique sequences using a nearest-neighbor algorithm that merged closely related sequences. V, D and J gene segments were assigned by aligning CDR3 sequences to IMGT reference sequences. Each retained sequence needed at least a six-nucleotide match to both a V gene segment and a J gene segment. A rearrangement counted as productive if the CDR3 had no stop codons and remained in frame with V and J, and every other rearrangement counted as non-productive. Following IMGT convention, CDR3 was defined as the stretch from the second conserved V-encoded cysteine up to the conserved J-encoded phenylalanine. Sequences without an unambiguous match to a single V gene segment were excluded from the earlier analysis of about 600 of the donors. An earlier analysis of a few hundred of the donors classified V segments as functional when productive rearrangements were above 56.7% and as segregating when the standard deviation between donors was above 5%. A statistical classification framework was built for diagnosing cytomegalovirus status from the catalog of TCR beta chain sequences. A later analysis assigned V and J genes by comparing TCR nucleotide sequences with IMGT/GENE-DB human TR gene sequences. In a later analysis, CDR3 sequences and most-parsimonious VDJ recombination scenarios were assigned using the TCRdist pipeline. In a later analysis, each TCR beta chain was defined by its CDR3 amino acid sequence together with its V-gene family, and reads without a unique V-gene family were excluded. In a later analysis, 450 to 600 highly shared, low-generation-probability nucleotide sequences were removed to address suspected cross-contamination and a sequencing artifact. For each public chain, a later analysis derived a clonal expansion index from normalized ranks of inferred template counts within each repertoire. A later analysis computed generation probabilities with a VDJ recombination model fitted to out-of-frame rearrangements, and checked the results against IGoR. A later analysis scored TCR-TCR, TCR-HLA and TCR-CMV co-occurrence with hypergeometric tests, applying a repertoire-size bias correction to TCR pairs. In a later analysis, false discovery rates were estimated by permuting HLA or CMV assignments 20 times. In a later analysis, co-occurring TCRs were grouped using DBSCAN, with TCRdist sequence similarity added in when clustering inside HLA-allele-positive subsets. Repertoires with fewer than 30,000 or more than 120,000 public chains were left out of co-occurrence clustering, as were about 5 repertoires with anomalous nucleotide sharing. Not all clones reach the TCRdb copy of this immuneACCESS table, which keeps in-frame sequences only. Checked studies attribute under half of the gap to unresolved V genes and leave the rest unexplained. V, J and clone size are taken as reported in that table, and D and trimming were inferred from the DNA itself. The sample table records about 190,000 clones; around 75% of these occur just once. Together, the top ten hold roughly 6.7% of the sample.

Unmatched junction bases come to 4, with V trimmed by 4 bases and J by 3 bases. The germline V gene (reference sequence) specifies MNHEY as CDR1 and SMNVEV as CDR2. The cysteine opens and the phenylalanine closes a CDR3 of 15 amino acids. The only DNA kept is the CDR3, 45 bases in frame from the first base. In total, approximately 700 healthy bone marrow donors made up the cohort. All cohort members were sampled while nominally healthy, although unrecorded immune exposures were likely present. The donor was CMV seropositive and was included in the group of 300 or so seropositive cohort members. Every donor gave a peripheral blood sample, and the peripheral blood mononuclear cells from that sample were used for TCR beta sequencing. The Qiagen DNeasy Blood Extraction Kit was used to extract genomic DNA from the blood cell samples. About this clone itself: This receptor's antigen is unknown. Per-base qualities were not stored, and no clone one base away is much larger.

The sequence was collected from a man aged 40-55 years in good health and CMV-seropositive. The sample consisted of PBMCs. Recombination connected TRBV27 to TRBJ2-7; the junction holds 12 bases that match TRBD2. The bases read TGTGCCAGCAGTTCCTTACTAGCGGGGGGCTACGAGCAGTACTTC. Protein translation: CASSSLLAGGYEQYF.